The 16 T cell receptor beta chains below all came from one sample that was sequenced in a study of CD8 T cells in ankylosing spondylitis (dated by TCRdb to about 2017). Preparation of the library involved 5' RACE. This sample was sequenced with an Illumina HiSeq 2500. TCRdb reworked the public reads: Q25 trimming with fastp, MiXCR clone assembly, productive beta chains retained. Every distinct CDR3 protein forms one entry, paired with its most common genes and DNA. The sample includes around 210,000 distinct CDR3 sequences, with around 8% observed a single time. Approximately 4.8% of the sample rests with the top ten. Material: blood, either unsorted or a sorted T cell fraction (not recorded which). The source of these receptors is a female donor with ankylosing spondylitis or in good health (not recorded which).

This clonotype has more than one count but fewer than ten. The chain is built from TRBV7-2 and TRBJ2-2; no firm D call. This CDR3 has 16 residues. CDR1 SGHTA and CDR2 FQGNSA come from the germline V gene. With 1 base removed from V and 6 bases from J, the gap between germline ends came to 15 bases. The CDR3: CASSLEVWVGPGELFF. In DNA, the CDR3 is TGTGCCAGCAGCTTAGAGGTTTGGGTGGGTCCCGGGGAGCTGTTTTTT.

Many counts were recorded for this clonotype. The V and J genes are TRBV5-1 and TRBJ2-1; 7 positions agree with TRBD2. V was clipped by 0 bases and J by 10 bases; unmatched bases: 7. The CDR3 consists of 14 residues. CDR1 SGHRS and CDR2 YFSETQ come from the germline V gene. The CDR3 DNA follows: TGCGCCAGCAGCTTGGGGCTAGCGGTGATAGAGCAGTTCTTC. This encodes CASSLGLAVIEQFF.

This clonotype was observed a handful of times. The CDR3 protein is CASSYGQGGAFF. DNA of the CDR3: TGTGCCAGCAGTTACGGACAGGGTGGGGCTTTCTTT. This chain joins TRBV6-5 and TRBJ1-1, with 8 bases fitting TRBD1. The CDR3 is made up of 12 amino acids. Looked up from germline, CDR1 is MNHEY and CDR2 is SVGAGI. V dropped 2 bases and J dropped 11; count of bases not matched to a gene: 4.

This clonotype was counted ten times or more. The CDR3 spells CATSSTREGNNEQFF. The CDR3 DNA follows: TGTGCCACCAGCAGTACGCGGGAGGGTAACAATGAGCAGTTCTTC. V and J are TRBV15 and TRBJ2-1; TRBD2 aligns across 9 bases. Germline V lookup: CDR1 LNHNV, CDR2 YYDKDF (reference sequence). V dropped 3 bases and J dropped 5; count of bases not matched to a gene: 5. The CDR3 has 15 amino acids.

This clonotype occurred many times. This chain connects TRBV15 to TRBJ2-2; D gene uncertain. V was shortened by 5 bases and J by 8 bases, with 21 bases between the two germline ends. There are 16 residues in the CDR3. The germline gives CDR1 LNHNV, CDR2 YYDKDF (reference sequence). CDR3 sequence reads: CATSRTPNQLQGELFF. The CDR3 DNA reads TGTGCCACCAGCCGAACCCCGAACCAGCTCCAAGGGGAGCTGTTTTTT.

Many counts were recorded for this clonotype. The genes are TRBV20-1 and TRBJ2-2; D is possibly TRBD1 or TRBD2 (5 bases each). CDR1 and CDR2 (germline): DFQATT, SNEGSKA (reference sequence). V lost 3 bases and J 8 bases, leaving 13 bases between the germline ends. CDR3 length equals 13 residues. The CDR3: CSASGGVWGELFF. Written as DNA, the CDR3 is TGCAGTGCTAGTGGGGGAGTTTGGGGGGAGCTGTTTTTT.

This clonotype was found many times. The CDR3: CASSLEGGLMTEAFF. CDR3 in DNA: TGCGCCAGCAGCTTGGAGGGGGGCTTGATGACTGAAGCTTTCTTT. This chain links TRBV5-1 with TRBJ1-1, with D perhaps TRBD1 (6 bases). The V end was cut by 0 bases, the J end by 5 bases, with 14 bases between. The CDR3 runs to 15 residues. Germline values: CDR1 SGHRS, CDR2 YFSETQ.

This clonotype was observed at least ten times. The chain uses TRBV7-8 and TRBJ1-5; TRBD1 matches 10 bases. This CDR3 region has 16 residues. Germline CDR1 reads SGHVS; CDR2 reads FQNEAQ. The J segment lost 7 bases and the V segment lost 1 base, leaving 7 bases of the junction unmatched. CDR3 bases: TGTGCCAGCAGCTTAGGACTGGGACAGGGGAACCAGCCCCAGCATTTT. Protein sequence: CASSLGLGQGNQPQHF.

In its sample, this clonotype was seen many times. This rearrangement joins TRBV29-1 to TRBJ1-1; 7 bases align to TRBD1. After removal of 5 bases from V and 6 bases from J, the junction contained 9 bases not matched to a gene. The CDR3 has 13 residues. Germline V CDR1 and CDR2: SQVTM, ANQGSEA. CDR3 amino acids: CSVLQGSGAEAFF. CDR3 nucleotide sequence: TGCAGCGTTTTACAGGGGAGCGGGGCTGAAGCTTTCTTT.

The V gene is TRBV19, the J gene TRBJ2-5; possibly TRBD1 for D (5 bases). Trimming stripped 5 bases from V and 2 bases from J, with 18 bases between. CDR1 is LNHDA and CDR2 is SQIVND in the germline V gene (reference sequence). This CDR3 has 16 residues. CDR3 sequence: CASSPQWGGAQETQYF. The CDR3 region has the DNA TGTGCCAGTAGTCCTCAGTGGGGCGGAGCTCAAGAGACCCAGTACTTC.

This clonotype has at least ten counts. This rearrangement joins TRBV28 to TRBJ2-2; tentative D call: TRBD2 (7 bases). CDR1 is MDHEN and CDR2 is SYDVKM in the germline V gene. The CDR3 spans 15 residues. Trimming cost V 6 bases and J 4 bases, with 15 bases left between them. DNA for the CDR3: TGTGCCAGCAGATTACAGGGAGGGATCACCGGGGAGCTGTTTTTT. Its translation is CASRLQGGITGELFF.

This clonotype was detected only a few times. V gene TRBV18 combines with J gene TRBJ2-1; D is unresolved. This CDR3 is 12 amino acids long. Looked up from germline, CDR1 is KGHSH and CDR2 is LQKENI. Trimming removed 3 bases at V and 9 bases at J, with 9 bases between. DNA of the CDR3: TGTGCCAGCTCACCGGGGTCCGGTGAGCAGTTCTTC. Amino acid sequence: CASSPGSGEQFF.

This clonotype was observed at least ten times. The V gene is TRBV12-3 or TRBV12-4, the J gene TRBJ1-1; 11 nucleotides line up with TRBD1. V shed 7 bases and J 3 bases; nucleotides not matched to a gene: 13. The CDR3 loop spans 17 amino acids. The CDR3 bases are TGTGCCAGCACTTGGACAGGGGGCGAGGTAGGCGACACTGAAGCTTTCTTT. Its translation: CASTWTGGEVGDTEAFF.

This clonotype was recorded at least ten times. The V and J genes are TRBV27 and TRBJ2-2; the D is unclear. Germline V CDR1 and CDR2: MNHEY, SMNVEV (reference sequence). With 2 bases removed from V and 0 bases from J, the gap between germline ends came to 7 bases. The CDR3 runs to 15 residues. The CDR3 DNA sequence: TGTGCCAGCAGTTTAACGGGTCCGAACACCGGGGAGCTGTTTTTT. Residues: CASSLTGPNTGELFF.

This clonotype was observed many times. The V call is TRBV6-2 or TRBV6-3, the J call TRBJ2-1; D might be TRBD2 (6 bases). This CDR3 has 16 amino acids. With 2 bases removed from V and 5 bases from J, the gap between germline ends came to 16 bases. The germline V gene has CDR1 MNHEY and CDR2 SVGEGT. For the CDR3, the DNA is TGTGCCAGCAGTTACAGCCCTTGGGACTCTAACAATGAGCAGTTCTTC. Protein sequence: CASSYSPWDSNNEQFF.

This clonotype showed up many times. This chain links TRBV12-3 or TRBV12-4 with TRBJ2-1; D may be TRBD2 (9 bases). There are 15 residues in the CDR3. V dropped 8 bases and J dropped 8 bases, with 22 bases sitting between them. CDR3 region: CASGLAGAGGDEQFF. CDR3 nucleotides: TGTGCCAGCGGGTTAGCGGGAGCAGGGGGCGATGAGCAGTTCTTC.